The 2 T cell receptor beta chains given below trace back to one sample, sequenced in a study of T cell responses to AZD1222 COVID-19 vaccine. TCRdb's table, derived via immunoSEQ multiplex PCR, lists solely in-frame clones and lacks some. The sample carries approximately 150,000 clones, approximately 88% recorded once. The sequenced sample was peripheral blood, obtained on day 0 of AZD1222 vaccination. The receptor source for this set is an adult in good health.

V and J are TRBV3-1 (or the pseudogene TRBV3-2) and TRBJ2-7; D gene uncertain. Per the germline V gene, CDR1 is LGHDT and CDR2 is YNNKEL (reference sequence). The CDR3 length is 16 residues. The V and J ends lost 0 bases and 0 bases respectively, with 12 bases between them. The CDR3 protein is CASSQDIGSPSYEQYF. The CDR3 nucleotides are TGTGCCAGCAGCCAAGATATAGGTTCACCCTCCTACGAGCAGTACTTC.

The chain recombines TRBV5-1 with TRBJ1-3, with D perhaps matching TRBD1 (5 bases). V lost 1 base and J 0 bases, leaving 11 bases between the germline ends. This CDR3 comprises 16 residues. Germline V gene sequence: CDR1 SGHRS, CDR2 YFSETQ. The CDR3 protein is CASSLWGPSSGNTIYF. The CDR3 DNA follows: TGCGCCAGCAGCTTGTGGGGACCAAGCTCTGGAAACACCATATATTTT.